One sample yielded the 16 T cell receptor beta chains listed below, sequenced in a study of shared clonotypes between healthy human individuals. As defined, naive CD8 cells were CD45RO-negative and positively selected for CCR7, with terminally differentiated effector memory CD45RA+ cells excluded. Clones were sequenced by immunoSEQ multiplex PCR, and TCRdb holds only the in-frame ones, with some missing. The sample shows hundreds of thousands of clones, 90% to 97% of them seen only once. The sequencing input was naive CD8+ T cells sorted from blood. These receptors were obtained from a woman aged 30 to 39 in good health.

The rearrangement joins TRBV19 to TRBJ2-1, with TRBD2 identical over 10 bases. This CDR3 is built from 15 residues. J gave up 4 bases and V 6 bases, and 6 bases lay outside the gene matches. The V gene's germline CDR1 is LNHDA and CDR2 SQIVND (reference sequence). This chain's CDR3 is CASSPGLAAYNEQFF. The CDR3 coding sequence is TGTGCCAGTAGCCCCGGACTAGCGGCTTACAATGAGCAGTTCTTC.

V is TRBV11-2 and J is TRBJ1-2; D might be TRBD1 (5 bases). CDR1 and CDR2 from the germline V gene are SGHAT and FQNNGV. Trimming cost V 1 base and J 4 bases, with 7 bases left between them. CDR3 length equals 13 residues. Here the CDR3 reads CASSLVGAYGYTF. The CDR3 nucleotides are TGTGCCAGCAGCTTAGTAGGGGCCTATGGCTACACCTTC.

This clone came up once. The gene calls are TRBV9 and TRBJ2-7; D perhaps matches TRBD2 (6 bases). There are 15 residues in the CDR3. Trimming stripped 4 bases from V and 2 bases from J, with 16 bases between. CDR1 SGDLS and CDR2 YYNGEE come from the germline V gene. CDR3 nucleotide sequence: TGTGCCAGCAGCCGGGTGATAGCGGCTCCCTACGAGCAGTACTTC. Translated, it gives CASSRVIAAPYEQYF.

The chain employs TRBV19 and TRBJ1-1, with D perhaps TRBD1 (5 bases). Trimming shortened V by 7 bases and J by 10 bases, and 16 bases separated the two germline ends. The CDR3 consists of 12 residues. Germline assignment: CDR1 LNHDA and CDR2 SQIVND (reference sequence). The CDR3, as DNA: TGTGCCAGTACTGGGGCCCCCACCGGAGCTTTCTTT. It codes for CASTGAPTGAFF.

V and J are TRBV28 and TRBJ2-1, with D maybe TRBD1 (5 bases). CDR1 is MDHEN and CDR2 is SYDVKM in the germline V gene. V lost 1 base and J lost 2, with 12 bases in between. There are 16 residues in the CDR3. The CDR3 DNA follows: TGTGCCAGCAGTTTATTCCAGGGCAGCACCTACAATGAGCAGTTCTTC. It translates to CASSLFQGSTYNEQFF.

The chain has TRBV27 and TRBJ2-2, with a possible D match to TRBD1 (7 bases). The germline V gene encodes CDR1 MNHEY and CDR2 SMNVEV (reference sequence). Trimming took 1 base from V and 7 from J, leaving 13 bases between them. The CDR3 runs to 15 residues. The CDR3 coding sequence is TGTGCCAGCAGTTTATGGGCAGGGGGAGGCGGGGAGCTGTTTTTT. It translates to CASSLWAGGGGELFF.

This clone was detected a few times. V and J are TRBV28 and TRBJ2-7, with TRBD2 matching over 7 bases. This CDR3 comprises 14 residues. Germline V CDR1 and CDR2: MDHEN, SYDVKM. V shed 5 bases and J 2 bases; nucleotides not matched to a gene: 6. CDR3 protein: CASSLTSVAYEQYF. CDR3 DNA sequence: TGTGCCAGCAGTCTAACTAGCGTAGCCTACGAGCAGTACTTC.

CDR3 DNA sequence: TGTGCCTGGGCGGGGTTTTACGAGCAGTACTTC. Amino acid sequence: CAWAGFYEQYF. The V gene is TRBV30, the J gene TRBJ2-7; D is possibly TRBD2 (6 bases). This CDR3 is 11 amino acids long. Germline V gives CDR1 GTSNPN, CDR2 SVGIG (reference sequence). The V and J ends lost 5 bases and 4 bases respectively, with 9 bases between them.

This sequence joins TRBV6-5 and TRBJ1-2; D might be TRBD1 (5 bases). Deletions cut 0 bases from V and 5 bases from J, with 10 bases between. The CDR3 has 14 amino acids. The V gene's germline CDR1 is MNHEY and CDR2 SVGAGI. The chain's CDR3 is CASSYSDRGYGYTF. The DNA of the CDR3 is TGTGCCAGCAGTTACTCGGATAGGGGATATGGCTACACCTTC.

V usage is TRBV30 and J usage is TRBJ2-7; D possibly uses TRBD1 or TRBD2 (6 bases each). CDR3 length equals 13 residues. Germline V gene sequence: CDR1 GTSNPN, CDR2 SVGIG (reference sequence). The V and J ends lost 5 bases and 6 bases respectively, with 17 bases between them. The CDR3 protein is CAWGGLGYSEQYF. The CDR3 DNA reads TGTGCCTGGGGGGGGCTGGGTTACTCCGAGCAGTACTTC.

The chain links TRBV27 to TRBJ2-3; no reliable D call. Germline CDR1 MNHEY, CDR2 SMNVEV (reference sequence). Deletions cut 5 bases from V and 4 bases from J, with 16 bases between. This CDR3 spans 15 amino acids. The CDR3 loop is CASSPASRHPDTQYF. In DNA, the CDR3 is TGTGCCAGCAGTCCAGCTAGTCGTCACCCAGATACGCAGTATTTT.

The chain has TRBV7-9 and TRBJ1-4; weak D call: TRBD1 (6 bases). Germline CDR1 and CDR2: SEHNR and FQNEAQ (reference sequence). This CDR3 comprises 15 residues. V was pared by 5 bases and J by 2 bases, with 12 bases between. This CDR3 reads CASSRRGRTNEKLFF. CDR3 bases: TGTGCCAGCAGCCGCAGGGGCAGGACTAATGAAAAACTGTTTTTT.

This chain joins TRBV19 and TRBJ2-2, with D perhaps matching TRBD2 (5 bases). The CDR3 consists of 17 residues. The V end lost 7 bases, the J end lost 1 base, and 19 bases lay between the germline ends. CDR1 and CDR2 (germline): LNHDA, SQIVND (reference sequence). The CDR3: CASIDSYASQNTGELFF. CDR3 coding DNA: TGTGCCAGTATTGATTCATATGCTAGCCAGAACACCGGGGAGCTGTTTTTT.

This chain joins TRBV2 and TRBJ2-5, with TRBD2 matching 7 bases. CDR1 and CDR2 (germline): SNHLY, FYNNEI. The CDR3 sequence is 14 residues long. The junction had 10 bases not matched to a gene; V was cut back by 8 bases and J by 4 bases. CDR3 protein: CASHEAGEGETQYF. The CDR3 nucleotides are TGTGCCAGCCACGAAGCCGGGGAGGGAGAGACCCAGTACTTC. Using reference TRBV2 and TRBJ2-5 for the parts outside the CDR3, the full variable domain is EPEVTQTPSHQVTQMGQEVILRCVPISNHLYFYWYRQILGQKVEFLVSFYNNEISEKSEIFDDQFSVERPDGSNFTLKIRSTKLEDSAMYFCASHEAGEGETQYFGPGTRLLVL.

This clone turned up a few times. The CDR3 nucleotides read TGTGCCAGCAGCCATACAGGGGAGGGCAATCAGCCCCAGCATTTT. Its protein product is CASSHTGEGNQPQHF. The chain has TRBV7-9 and TRBJ1-5; 7 bases fit TRBD1. V dropped 5 bases and J dropped 2; count of bases not matched to a gene: 6. CDR3 length: 15 residues. Germline V gene data show CDR1 as SEHNR and CDR2 as FQNEAQ (reference sequence).

This chain uses TRBV2 with TRBJ2-1; TRBD2 matches at 15 bases. This CDR3 spans 19 amino acids. From germline, CDR1 is SNHLY and CDR2 FYNNEI. V was pared by 4 bases and J by 0 bases, with 7 bases of the junction left unmatched. The DNA for the CDR3 is TGTGCCAGCAGTGGGACTAGCGGGAGGGCCCTCACCTCCTACAATGAGCAGTTCTTC. Translated: CASSGTSGRALTSYNEQFF.